This T cell receptor (beta chain) was recorded in a study of blood T cell repertoires in COVID-19. Germline values: CDR1 ENHRY, CDR2 SYGVKD. Trimming took 2 bases from V and 9 from J, leaving 14 bases between them. CDR3 length equals 15 residues. The authors' processing: Using reference gene primer amplification, nucleated cell counts were estimated. The table came from immunoSEQ multiplex PCR; TCRdb's copy has only in-frame clones and leaves some out. The V and J calls and clone size are taken from that table; D and trimming were inferred from the DNA. Here the sample spans almost 70,000 clones, about 91% being singletons.

The genes are TRBV10-3 and TRBJ1-6; tentative D call: TRBD1 (5 bases). Input material: peripheral blood. This TCR came from a woman in her forties or fifties with active COVID-19. The CDR3 DNA follows: TGTGCCATCAGTGAGGGGAGGGGTAGTAGTTCACCCCTCCACTTT. Translating it yields CAISEGRGSSSPLHF.